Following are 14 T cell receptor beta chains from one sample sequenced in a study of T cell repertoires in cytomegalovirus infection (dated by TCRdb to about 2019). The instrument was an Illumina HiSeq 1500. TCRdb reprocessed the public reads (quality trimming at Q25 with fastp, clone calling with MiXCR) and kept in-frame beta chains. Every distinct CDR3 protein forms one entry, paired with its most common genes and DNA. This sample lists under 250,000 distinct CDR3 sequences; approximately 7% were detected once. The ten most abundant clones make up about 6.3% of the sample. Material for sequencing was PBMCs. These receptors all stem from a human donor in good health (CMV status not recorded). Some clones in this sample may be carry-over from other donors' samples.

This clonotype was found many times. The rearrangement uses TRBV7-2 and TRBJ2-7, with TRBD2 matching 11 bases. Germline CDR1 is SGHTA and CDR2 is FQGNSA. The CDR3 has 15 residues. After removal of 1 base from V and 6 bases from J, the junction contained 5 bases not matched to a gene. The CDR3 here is CASSLEVSGGAEQYF. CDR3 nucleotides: TGTGCCAGCAGCTTAGAAGTTAGCGGGGGGGCCGAGCAGTACTTC.

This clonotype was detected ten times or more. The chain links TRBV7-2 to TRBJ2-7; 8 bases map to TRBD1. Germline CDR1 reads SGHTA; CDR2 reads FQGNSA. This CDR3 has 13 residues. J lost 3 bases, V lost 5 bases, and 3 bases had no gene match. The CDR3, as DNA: TGTGCCAGCAGCCCCGGGACAGGCTACGAGCAGTACTTC. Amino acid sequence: CASSPGTGYEQYF.

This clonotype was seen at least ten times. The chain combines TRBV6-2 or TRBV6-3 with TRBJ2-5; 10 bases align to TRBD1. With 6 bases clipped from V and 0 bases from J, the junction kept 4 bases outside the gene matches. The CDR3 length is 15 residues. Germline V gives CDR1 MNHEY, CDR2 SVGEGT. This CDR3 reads CASRRDRGDQETQYF. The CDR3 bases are TGTGCCAGCAGGCGGGACAGGGGTGACCAAGAGACCCAGTACTTC.

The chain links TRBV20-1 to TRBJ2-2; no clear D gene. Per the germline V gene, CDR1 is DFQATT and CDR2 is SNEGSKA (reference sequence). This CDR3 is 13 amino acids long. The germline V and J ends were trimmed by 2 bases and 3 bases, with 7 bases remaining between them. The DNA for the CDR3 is TGCAGTGCTAGACGAAGTTACACCGGGGAGCTGTTTTTT. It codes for CSARRSYTGELFF.

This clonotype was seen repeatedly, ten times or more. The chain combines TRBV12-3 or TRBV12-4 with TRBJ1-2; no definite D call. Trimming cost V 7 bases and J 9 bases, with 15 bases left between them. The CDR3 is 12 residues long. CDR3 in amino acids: CASISGGVCYTF. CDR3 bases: TGTGCCAGCATCTCCGGCGGGGTCTGCTACACCTTC.

The CDR3 sequence is CSALRDRDPYEQYF. CDR3 nucleotide sequence: TGCAGTGCCCTCCGGGACAGGGACCCCTACGAGCAGTACTTC. The rearrangement uses TRBV20-1 and TRBJ2-7, with 9 bases lining up with TRBD1. The CDR3 is made up of 14 amino acids. V was clipped by 6 bases and J by 2 bases; unmatched bases: 8. CDR1 and CDR2 (germline): DFQATT, SNEGSKA (reference sequence).

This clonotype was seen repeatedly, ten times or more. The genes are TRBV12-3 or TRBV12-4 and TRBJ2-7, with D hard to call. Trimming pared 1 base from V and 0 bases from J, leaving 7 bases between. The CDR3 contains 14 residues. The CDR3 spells CASSLGHFSYEQYF. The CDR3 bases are TGTGCCAGCAGTTTAGGGCATTTCTCCTACGAGCAGTACTTC.

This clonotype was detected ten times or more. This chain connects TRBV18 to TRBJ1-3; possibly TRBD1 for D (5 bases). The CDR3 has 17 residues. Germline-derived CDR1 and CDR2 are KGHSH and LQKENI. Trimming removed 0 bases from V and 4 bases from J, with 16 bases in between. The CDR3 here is CASSPPGPDPGGNTIYF. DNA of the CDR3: TGTGCCAGCTCACCACCGGGACCGGACCCGGGAGGAAACACCATATATTTT.

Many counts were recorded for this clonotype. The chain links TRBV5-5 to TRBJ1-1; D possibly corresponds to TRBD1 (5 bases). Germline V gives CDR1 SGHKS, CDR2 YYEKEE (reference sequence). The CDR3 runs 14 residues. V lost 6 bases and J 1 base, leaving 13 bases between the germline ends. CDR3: CASTSGARNTEAFF. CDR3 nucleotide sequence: TGTGCCAGCACCTCCGGGGCGCGGAACACTGAAGCTTTCTTT.

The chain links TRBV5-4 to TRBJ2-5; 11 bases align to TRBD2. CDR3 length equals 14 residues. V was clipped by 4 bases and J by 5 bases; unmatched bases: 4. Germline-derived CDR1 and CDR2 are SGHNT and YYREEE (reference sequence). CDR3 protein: CASSRPSGGETQYF. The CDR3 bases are TGTGCCAGCAGCAGACCTAGCGGGGGGGAGACCCAGTACTTC.

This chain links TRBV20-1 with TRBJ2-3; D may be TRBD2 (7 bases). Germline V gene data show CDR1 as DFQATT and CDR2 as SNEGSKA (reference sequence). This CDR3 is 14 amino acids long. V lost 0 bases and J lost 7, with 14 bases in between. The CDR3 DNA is TGCAGTGCTAGAGATCCCCGGGGGGCGTATACGCAGTATTTT. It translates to CSARDPRGAYTQYF.

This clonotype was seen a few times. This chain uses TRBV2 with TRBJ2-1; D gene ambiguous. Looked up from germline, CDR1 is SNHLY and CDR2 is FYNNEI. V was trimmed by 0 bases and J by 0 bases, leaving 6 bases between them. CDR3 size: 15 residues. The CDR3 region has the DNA TGTGCCAGCAGTGAAGCTAGGAGCTCCTACAATGAGCAGTTCTTC. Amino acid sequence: CASSEARSSYNEQFF.

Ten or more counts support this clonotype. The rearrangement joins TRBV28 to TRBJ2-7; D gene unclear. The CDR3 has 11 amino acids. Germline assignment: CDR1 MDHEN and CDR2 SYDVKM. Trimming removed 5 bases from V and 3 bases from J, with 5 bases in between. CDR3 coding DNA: TGTGCCAGCAGTCCTTACTACGAGCAGTACTTC. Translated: CASSPYYEQYF.

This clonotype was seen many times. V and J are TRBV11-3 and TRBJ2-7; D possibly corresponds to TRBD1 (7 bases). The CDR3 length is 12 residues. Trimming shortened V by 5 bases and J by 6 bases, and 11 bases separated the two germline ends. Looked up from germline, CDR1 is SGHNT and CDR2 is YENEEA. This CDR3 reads CASSNQGGEQYF. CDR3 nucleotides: TGTGCCAGCAGCAACCAGGGGGGCGAGCAGTACTTC.